This T cell receptor (beta chain) was captured by sequencing in a study of shared clonotypes between healthy human individuals. Some clones are missing from TCRdb's copy, which holds only in-frame ones; the method was immunoSEQ multiplex PCR. The data contain over a million clones, more than 65% of them singletons. The source is a man aged 18 to 29 in good health. The sequenced sample consisted of memory CD4+ T cells sorted from blood. Stated subset: CD45RA-negative fraction.

The DNA for the CDR3 is TGTGCCATCAGCAGACTAGCGCTGAGCACAGATACGCAGTATTTT. Translating gives CAISRLALSTDTQYF. The J gene is TRBJ2-3, the V gene TRBV10-3; 8 nucleotides agree with TRBD2. Germline assignment: CDR1 ENHRY and CDR2 SYGVKD. The junction had 5 bases not matched to a gene; V was cut back by 6 bases and J by 0 bases. This CDR3 is 15 amino acids long.